The clone carrying this TCR beta chain was seen more than once but under ten times. Germline V gene data show CDR1 as MNHNY and CDR2 as SVGAGI (reference sequence). CDR3 length: 13 residues. Multiple V-beta primers and a C-beta primer amplified TCRB from RNA. No unique molecular identifiers were described for these TCRB libraries. One entry per CDR3 protein results from TCRdb running MiXCR on the multiplex PCR reads. The repertoire holds about 13,000 distinct CDR3 sequences, with 64% as singletons. This specimen belongs to a study of tumor-infiltrating lymphocytes in glioblastoma multiforme. Sample: brain tumor tissue. This chain joins TRBV6-6 and TRBJ2-1; a possible D gene is TRBD1 (5 bases). The TCR was taken from a male donor with glioblastoma. The CDR3 DNA follows: TGTACCGGATCGGACAAGGTGGGGTCTGAGCAGTTCTTC. This codes for CTGSDKVGSEQFF.